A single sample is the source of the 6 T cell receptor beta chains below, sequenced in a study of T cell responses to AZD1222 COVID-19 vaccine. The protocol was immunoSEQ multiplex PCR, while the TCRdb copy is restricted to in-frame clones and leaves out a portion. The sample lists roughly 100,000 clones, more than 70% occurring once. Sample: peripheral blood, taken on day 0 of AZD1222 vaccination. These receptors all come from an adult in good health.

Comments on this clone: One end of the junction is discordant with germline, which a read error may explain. CDR3 in DNA: TGTGCCAGCAGTGTATGGACAGGGAAAGCAGCCCCCCATTTT. Protein product: CASSVWTGKAAPHF. The rearrangement links TRBV28 to TRBJ1-5, with 8 positions matching TRBD1. CDR1 is MDHEN and CDR2 is SYDVKM in the germline V gene. The CDR3 is 14 amino acids.

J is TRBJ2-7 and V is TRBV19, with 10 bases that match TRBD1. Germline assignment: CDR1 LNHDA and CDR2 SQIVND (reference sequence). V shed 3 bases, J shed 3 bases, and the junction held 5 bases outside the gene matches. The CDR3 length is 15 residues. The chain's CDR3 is CASSIRDRGLYEQYF. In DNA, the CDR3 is TGTGCCAGTAGTATCCGGGACAGGGGACTCTACGAGCAGTACTTC.

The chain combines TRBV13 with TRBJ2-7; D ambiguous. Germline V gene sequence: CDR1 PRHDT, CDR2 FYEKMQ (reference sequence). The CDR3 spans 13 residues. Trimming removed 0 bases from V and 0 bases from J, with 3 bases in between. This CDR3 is CASSLGSSYEQYF. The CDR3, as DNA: TGTGCCAGCAGCTTAGGGTCCTCCTACGAGCAGTACTTC. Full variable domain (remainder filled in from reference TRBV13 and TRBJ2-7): AAGVIQSPRHLIKEKRETATLKCYPIPRHDTVYWYQQGPGQDPQFLISFYEKMQSDKGSIPDRFSAQQFSDYHSELNMSSLELGDSALYFCASSLGSSYEQYFGPGTRLTVT.

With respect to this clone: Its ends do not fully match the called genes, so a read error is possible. The CDR3 protein is CATSRLAGGTDTQYF. The CDR3 bases are TGTGCCACCAGCCGGCTAGCGGGAGGCACAGATACGCAGTATTTT. The chain recombines TRBV7-2 with TRBJ2-3; the match to TRBD2 covers 10 bases. The length of the CDR3 is 15 residues. The germline V gene has CDR1 SGHTA and CDR2 FQGNSA.

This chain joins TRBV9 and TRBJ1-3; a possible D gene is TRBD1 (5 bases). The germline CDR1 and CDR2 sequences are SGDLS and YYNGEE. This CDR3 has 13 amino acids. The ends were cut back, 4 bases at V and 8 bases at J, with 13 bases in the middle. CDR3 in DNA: TGTGCCAGCAGCCCACCAAGGGGCGACACCATATATTTT. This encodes CASSPPRGDTIYF.

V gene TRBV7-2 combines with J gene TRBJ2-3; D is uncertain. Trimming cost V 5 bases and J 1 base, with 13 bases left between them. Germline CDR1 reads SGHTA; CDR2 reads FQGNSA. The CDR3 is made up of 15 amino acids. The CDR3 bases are TGTGCCAGCAGCGCTAGTCGTGCTGGCACAGATACGCAGTATTTT. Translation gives CASSASRAGTDTQYF.